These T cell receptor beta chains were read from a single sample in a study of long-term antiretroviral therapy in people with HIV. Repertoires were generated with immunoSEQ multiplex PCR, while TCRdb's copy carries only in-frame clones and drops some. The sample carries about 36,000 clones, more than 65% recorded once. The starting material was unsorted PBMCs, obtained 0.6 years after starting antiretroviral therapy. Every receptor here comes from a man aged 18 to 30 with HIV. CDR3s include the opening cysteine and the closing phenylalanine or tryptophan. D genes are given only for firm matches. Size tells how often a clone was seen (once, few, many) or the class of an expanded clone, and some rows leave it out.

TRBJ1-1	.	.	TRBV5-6	CASSFRGAGNTEAFF	TGTGCCAGCAGCTTTAGGGGGGCTGGGAACACTGAAGCTTTCTTT
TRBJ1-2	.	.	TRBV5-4	CASTSTPPNGYTF	TGTGCCAGCACCTCGACCCCACCCAATGGCTACACCTTC
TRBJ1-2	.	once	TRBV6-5	CASSYGVNYGYTF	TGTGCCAGCAGTTATGGGGTTAACTATGGCTACACCTTC
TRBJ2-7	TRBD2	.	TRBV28	CATMRVLAGARQGEQYF	TGTGCCACCATGAGGGTACTAGCGGGAGCACGCCAAGGAGAGCAGTACTTC
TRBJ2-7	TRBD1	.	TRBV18	CASSPGQNPYEQYF	TGTGCCAGCTCACCGGGACAGAACCCCTACGAGCAGTACTTC
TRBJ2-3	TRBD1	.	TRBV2	CASKQGQTTDTQYF	TGTGCCAGCAAACAGGGACAGACCACAGATACGCAGTATTTT
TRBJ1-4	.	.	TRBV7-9	CASSSTGNREKLFF	TGTGCCAGCAGCTCAACCGGGAATCGGGAAAAACTGTTTTTT
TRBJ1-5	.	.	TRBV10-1	CASRIRQDSNQPQHF	TGCGCCAGCAGAATCAGACAGGATAGCAATCAGCCCCAGCATTTT
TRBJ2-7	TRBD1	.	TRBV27	CATAGTGGYEQYF	TGTGCCACCGCCGGGACAGGGGGCTACGAGCAGTACTTC
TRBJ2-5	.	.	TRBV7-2	CASSRSIQETQYF	TGTGCCAGCAGCCGAAGCATACAAGAGACCCAGTACTTC
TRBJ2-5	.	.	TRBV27	CASSLSLGMETQYF	TGTGCCAGCAGTTTATCTCTGGGGATGGAGACCCAGTACTTC
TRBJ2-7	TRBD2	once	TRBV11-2	CASSYDQGLAGFYEQYF	TGTGCCAGCAGTTACGACCAGGGACTAGCGGGATTTTACGAGCAGTACTTC
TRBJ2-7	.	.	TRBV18	CASSPGQGLIYEQYF	TGTGCCAGCTCACCAGGCCAGGGGCTCATTTACGAGCAGTACTTC
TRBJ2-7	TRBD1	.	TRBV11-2	CASSWDRDEQYF	TGTGCCAGCAGTTGGGACAGGGACGAGCAGTACTTC
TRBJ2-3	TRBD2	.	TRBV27	CASSLSPGGLDTQYF	TGTGCCAGCAGTTTATCTCCCGGGGGGTTAGATACGCAGTATTTT
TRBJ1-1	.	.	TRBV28	CASSFGGRGNTEAFF	TGTGCCAGCAGTTTCGGGGGAAGGGGGAACACTGAAGCTTTCTTT
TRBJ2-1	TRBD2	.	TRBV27	CASRTGLAGGYNEQFF	TGTGCCAGCAGGACTGGACTAGCGGGAGGGTACAATGAGCAGTTCTTC
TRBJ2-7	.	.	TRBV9	CASSVGSGGYEQYF	TGTGCCAGCAGCGTAGGGTCCGGGGGCTACGAGCAGTACTTC
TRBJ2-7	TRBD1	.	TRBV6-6	CASGGQGASSYEQYF	TGTGCCAGCGGGGGACAGGGGGCTTCCTCCTACGAGCAGTACTTC
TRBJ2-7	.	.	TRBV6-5	CASSPPRGPRGEQYF	TGTGCCAGCAGCCCCCCTCGGGGCCCAAGGGGGGAGCAGTACTTC
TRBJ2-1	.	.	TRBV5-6	CASSGTGLGYNEQFF	TGTGCCAGCAGCGGAACAGGGTTAGGCTACAATGAGCAGTTCTTC
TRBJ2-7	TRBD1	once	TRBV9	CASSAQGASWDEQYF	TGTGCCAGCAGCGCGCAGGGGGCGTCCTGGGACGAGCAGTACTTC
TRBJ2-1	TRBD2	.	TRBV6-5	CASSASGSSYNEQFF	TGTGCCAGCAGTGCTAGCGGGAGCTCCTACAATGAGCAGTTCTTC
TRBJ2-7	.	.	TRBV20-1	CSARRGEQYF	TGCAGTGCTCGAAGGGGGGAGCAGTACTTC
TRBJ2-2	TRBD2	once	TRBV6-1	CASSEERTSLGGELFF	TGTGCCAGCAGTGAAGAGAGGACTAGCCTGGGCGGGGAGCTGTTTTTT
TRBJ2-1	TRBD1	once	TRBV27	CASREIGQGAYLSYNEQFF	TGTGCCAGCAGGGAAATCGGACAGGGGGCTTATCTCTCCTACAATGAGCAGTTCTTC
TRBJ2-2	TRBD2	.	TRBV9	CASSARLAAYTGELFF	TGTGCCAGCAGCGCCCGACTAGCGGCCTACACCGGGGAGCTGTTTTTT
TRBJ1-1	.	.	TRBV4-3	CASSQIGLNTEAFF	TGCGCCAGCAGCCAAATAGGATTGAACACTGAAGCTTTCTTT
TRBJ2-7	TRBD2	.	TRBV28	CASSRTSEVNYEQYF	TGTGCCAGCAGTCGGACTAGCGAGGTAAACTACGAGCAGTACTTC
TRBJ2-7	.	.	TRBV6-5	CASSYGDTNEQYF	TGTGCCAGCAGTTACGGGGACACCAACGAGCAGTACTTC